One sample yielded the 10 T cell receptor beta chains listed below, sequenced in a study of blood T cell repertoires in COVID-19. Profiling relied on immunoSEQ multiplex PCR, and the TCRdb table lists in-frame clones only, not all of them. The table shows approximately 300,000 clones, with 85% to 95% occurring only once. The source material was PBMCs or T cells enriched from blood (not recorded which). These receptors all come from a woman aged 30 to 39 who had been exposed to COVID-19.

This clone was counted once. The V call is TRBV6-5, the J call TRBJ2-1; 8 nucleotides line up with TRBD1. Germline CDR1 is MNHEY and CDR2 is SVGAGI. This CDR3 region has 16 residues. V trimming: 0 bases; J trimming: 9 bases; junction bases outside the gene matches: 10. The CDR3 protein is CASSYSVGQVWGEQFF. The CDR3 DNA sequence: TGTGCCAGCAGTTACTCGGTGGGACAGGTTTGGGGTGAGCAGTTCTTC.

The chain links TRBV27 to TRBJ2-2; the match to TRBD1 covers 10 bases. The CDR3 is 14 residues long. V lost 5 bases to trimming and J lost 6 bases; unmatched junction nucleotides: 3. CDR1 is MNHEY, CDR2 SMNVEV, per germline (reference sequence). Here the CDR3 DNA reads TGTGCCAGCAGTCCGGACAGGGGGGCCGGGGAGCTGTTTTTT. Encoded protein: CASSPDRGAGELFF.

This chain uses TRBV6-5 with TRBJ2-2, with 8 bases matching TRBD1. Germline assignment: CDR1 MNHEY and CDR2 SVGAGI. The CDR3 is made up of 16 amino acids. The V and J ends lost 4 bases and 0 bases, in that order; junction bases with no gene match: 4. The CDR3 DNA sequence: TGTGCCAGCAGTTCCTGGACAGGGTCGAACACCGGGGAGCTGTTTTTT. Its protein is CASSSWTGSNTGELFF.

V gene TRBV11-3 combines with J gene TRBJ2-2; perhaps TRBD1 as D (5 bases). The V end lost 1 base, the J end lost 4 bases, and 10 bases lay between the germline ends. The CDR3 is made up of 15 amino acids. Germline V gene data show CDR1 as SGHNT and CDR2 as YENEEA. CDR3 DNA sequence: TGTGCCAGCAGCTTAGGACAGATCGGCACCGGGGAGCTGTTTTTT. This translates into CASSLGQIGTGELFF.

This clone was observed a few times. The chain links TRBV7-9 to TRBJ1-1, with D hard to call. Germline V gives CDR1 SEHNR, CDR2 FQNEAQ (reference sequence). Deletions cut 4 bases from V and 1 base from J, with 10 bases between. The CDR3 runs to 14 residues. CDR3 amino acids: CASSSSGRNTEAFF. CDR3 nucleotide sequence: TGTGCCAGCAGCTCGTCGGGGAGGAACACTGAAGCTTTCTTT.

V gene TRBV7-2 combines with J gene TRBJ2-5; the match to TRBD2 covers 9 bases. The V gene end was trimmed by 5 bases and the J gene end by 6 bases; junction bases not matched to a gene: 10. Per the germline V gene, CDR1 is SGHTA and CDR2 is FQGNSA. The CDR3 sequence is 15 residues long. This CDR3 is CASSKPGTSRQTQYF. CDR3 DNA sequence: TGTGCCAGCAGCAAACCCGGGACTAGCCGGCAGACCCAGTACTTC.

The CDR3 DNA is TGTGCCAGTAGTAGGGCAGAGAACCTACTCAACTATGGCTACACCTTC. Translated: CASSRAENLLNYGYTF. This chain links TRBV19 with TRBJ1-2, with no clear D. V was cut by 4 bases and J by 2 bases, with 17 bases left in between. CDR1 is LNHDA and CDR2 is SQIVND in the germline V gene (reference sequence). The CDR3 contains 16 residues.

Notes on this clone: The sample has other DNA sequences that encode this CDR3 too. This chain links TRBV19 with TRBJ1-2, with TRBD1 as a possible D gene (6 bases). Trimming left V 5 bases short and J 5 bases short, with 15 bases between. The CDR3 sequence is 14 residues long. CDR1 and CDR2 from the germline V gene are LNHDA and SQIVND (reference sequence). CDR3 sequence reads: CASSRQGSSYGYTF. Written as DNA, the CDR3 is TGTGCCAGTAGTCGGCAGGGGAGTTCGTATGGCTACACCTTC.

This clone was recorded a few times. The CDR3 loop is CASSPMGASGANVLTF. Written as DNA, the CDR3 is TGCGCCAGCAGCCCCATGGGGGCCTCTGGGGCCAACGTCCTGACTTTC. This sequence joins TRBV4-3 and TRBJ2-6, with D possibly TRBD1 on 6 matching bases. The V gene lost 4 bases and the J gene lost 0 bases, with 10 bases spanning the gap. Germline V lookup: CDR1 LGHNA, CDR2 YSLEER. The CDR3 has 16 residues.

V usage is TRBV5-4 and J usage is TRBJ1-1; D is possibly TRBD1 (5 bases). The germline V and J ends were trimmed by 2 bases and 1 base, with 9 bases remaining between them. This CDR3 spans 14 amino acids. The germline CDR1 and CDR2 sequences are SGHNT and YYREEE (reference sequence). Written as DNA, the CDR3 is TGTGCCAGCAGCTTTGTACAGGAGAACACTGAAGCTTTCTTT. Protein sequence: CASSFVQENTEAFF.